The 32 T cell receptor beta chains below were found in one sample sequenced in a study of blood T cell repertoires in COVID-19. TCRdb's table, derived via immunoSEQ multiplex PCR, lists solely in-frame clones and lacks some. This sample has about 250,000 clones, with more than 85% found just once. The specimen sequenced was peripheral blood. The receptor source for this set is a man aged 30 to 39 with acute or convalescent COVID-19.

The chain joins TRBV28 to TRBJ2-3; D perhaps matches TRBD1 (7 bases). V gave up 8 bases and J gave up 3 bases, with 18 bases separating them. The germline V gene encodes CDR1 MDHEN and CDR2 SYDVKM. The length of the CDR3 is 15 residues. The CDR3 loop is CASGGGFLRTDTQYF. CDR3 DNA sequence: TGTGCCAGCGGAGGGGGCTTCCTTCGGACAGATACGCAGTATTTT.

V gene TRBV11-2 combines with J gene TRBJ2-7; 10 nucleotides agree with TRBD1. CDR3 length equals 19 residues. V dropped 2 bases and J dropped 0; count of bases not matched to a gene: 13. The germline V gene encodes CDR1 SGHAT and CDR2 FQNNGV. CDR3 protein: CASSLSFGTGDTPSYEQYF. As DNA, the CDR3 is TGTGCCAGCAGCTTATCATTTGGGACAGGGGACACACCCTCCTACGAGCAGTACTTC. Complete variable domain (other parts from reference TRBV11-2 and TRBJ2-7): EAGVAQSPRYKIIEKRQSVAFWCNPISGHATLYWYQQILGQGPKLLIQFQNNGVVDDSQLPKDRFSAERLKGVDSTLKIQPAKLEDSAVYLCASSLSFGTGDTPSYEQYFGPGTRLTVT.

The chain employs TRBV5-4 and TRBJ2-3; TRBD2 might be the D (5 bases). This CDR3 contains 13 residues. CDR1 and CDR2 (germline): SGHNT, YYREEE (reference sequence). The V end was cut by 4 bases, the J end by 6 bases, with 12 bases between. In DNA form, the CDR3 reads TGTGCCAGCAGCCCGAGGGCTGCTGATACGCAGTATTTT. Translating it yields CASSPRAADTQYF.

This chain joins TRBV7-3 and TRBJ2-1; 8 bases line up with TRBD2. Germline CDR1 SGHTA, CDR2 FQGTGA. This CDR3 has 15 residues. V shed 3 bases and J 3 bases; nucleotides not matched to a gene: 4. The CDR3 nucleotides read TGTGCCAGCAGCTTTTTAGCGGGATTCTACAATGAGCAGTTCTTC. Its protein product is CASSFLAGFYNEQFF.

The chain has TRBV18 and TRBJ2-3, with D perhaps TRBD1 (6 bases). Trimming left V 1 base short and J 0 bases short, with 8 bases between. The CDR3 covers 15 residues. Germline assignment: CDR1 KGHSH and CDR2 LQKENI. The DNA of the CDR3 is TGTGCCAGCTCACCACAGACAGGTAGCACAGATACGCAGTATTTT. It is translated as CASSPQTGSTDTQYF. Supplemented by reference TRBV18 and TRBJ2-3, the full variable domain reads NAGVMQNPRHLVRRRGQEARLRCSPMKGHSHVYWYRQLPEEGLKFMVYLQKENIIDESGMPKERFSAEFPKEGPSILRIQQVVRGDSAAYFCASSPQTGSTDTQYFGPGTRLTVL.

V is TRBV6-1 and J is TRBJ2-3, with 11 bases matching TRBD1. The CDR3 contains 16 residues. Germline loops: CDR1 MNHNS, CDR2 SASEGT. V shed 4 bases and J 4 bases; nucleotides not matched to a gene: 7. CDR3 bases: TGTGCCAGCAGTGTGGGGACAGGGGGTAGAGCAGATACGCAGTATTTT. Translated, it gives CASSVGTGGRADTQYF.

The CDR3 DNA is TGTGCCAGCAGTCCAACTAGCGTAGAAACAGATACGCAGTATTTT. Translated, it gives CASSPTSVETDTQYF. This sequence joins TRBV6-5 and TRBJ2-3, with 7 nucleotides matching TRBD2. The CDR3 covers 15 residues. Trimming removed 5 bases from V and 3 bases from J; junction bases left unmatched: 8. Germline CDR1 MNHEY, CDR2 SVGAGI.

The rearrangement links TRBV28 to TRBJ2-7; a weak D match, TRBD1 (6 bases). V lost 1 base to trimming and J lost 1 base, with 11 bases between them. CDR1 is MDHEN, CDR2 SYDVKM, per germline. The CDR3 covers 15 residues. CDR3 sequence (DNA): TGTGCCAGCAGTTTATTGACAGGAGGATCCTACGAGCAGTACTTC. It is translated as CASSLLTGGSYEQYF.

The CDR3 loop is CASSRRASNTGELFF. In DNA, the CDR3 is TGTGCCAGTAGTAGGCGGGCATCGAACACCGGGGAGCTGTTTTTT. The chain is built from TRBV19 and TRBJ2-2; TRBD2 might be the D (5 bases). CDR3 length: 15 residues. Germline values: CDR1 LNHDA, CDR2 SQIVND (reference sequence). V shed 4 bases and J shed 0 bases, with 9 bases lying between them.

J is TRBJ2-2 and V is TRBV6-5, with D unresolved. The CDR3 sequence is 16 residues long. Trimming cost V 0 bases and J 0 bases, with 8 bases left between them. Germline CDR1 MNHEY, CDR2 SVGAGI. Here the CDR3 reads CASSYSRQPNTGELFF. The CDR3 bases are TGTGCCAGCAGTTACTCGCGGCAGCCGAACACCGGGGAGCTGTTTTTT.

J is TRBJ1-2 and V is TRBV27; D remains unclear. Trimming cost V 1 base and J 2 bases, with 14 bases left between them. The CDR3 length is 16 residues. Per germline, CDR1 MNHEY and CDR2 SMNVEV (reference sequence). CDR3: CASSLLPSKVNYGYTF. The CDR3 DNA sequence: TGTGCCAGCAGTTTATTACCTTCTAAAGTCAACTATGGCTACACCTTC.

V is TRBV28 and J is TRBJ1-2, with D unclear. V was pared by 1 base and J by 8 bases, with 8 bases between. Germline V lookup: CDR1 MDHEN, CDR2 SYDVKM. This CDR3 spans 12 amino acids. The CDR3 spells CASSLSQLGYTF. The CDR3 nucleotides read TGTGCCAGCAGTTTATCACAACTAGGCTACACCTTC.

The rearrangement links TRBV19 to TRBJ1-3; D may be TRBD1 (5 bases). Germline V gene data show CDR1 as LNHDA and CDR2 as SQIVND (reference sequence). The V and J ends lost 11 bases and 0 bases respectively, with 20 bases between them. This CDR3 spans 16 amino acids. The CDR3 DNA sequence: TGTGCCCGAGTATCCTCCAGACAGACCTCTGGAAACACCATATATTTT. Protein: CARVSSRQTSGNTIYF.

The genes are TRBV5-6 and TRBJ1-1; 7 nucleotides align to TRBD1. Losses at the gene ends were 3 bases for V and 1 base for J; bases not matched to a gene: 6. CDR3 length: 15 amino acids. Germline V gene sequence: CDR1 SGHDT, CDR2 YYEEEE. The CDR3 nucleotides read TGTGCCAGCAGCTCTCCGACAGGGCCGAACACTGAAGCTTTCTTT. As protein: CASSSPTGPNTEAFF.

This clone was detected a few times. This chain links TRBV19 with TRBJ2-7; TRBD2 matches at 9 bases. The CDR3 loop spans 16 amino acids. V shed 4 bases, J shed 4 bases, and the junction held 11 bases outside the gene matches. CDR1 and CDR2 (germline): LNHDA, SQIVND (reference sequence). The CDR3 DNA reads TGTGCCAGTAGTACCTCCCCGGGCGGGGGGGCGTACGAGCAGTACTTC. This sequence encodes CASSTSPGGGAYEQYF.

The CDR3 is CASSQGQGAFSGYTF. The DNA for the CDR3 is TGCGCCAGCAGCCAAGGACAGGGGGCGTTTAGTGGCTACACCTTC. The chain uses TRBV5-1 and TRBJ1-2; 11 positions agree with TRBD1. Unmatched junction bases numbered 9, after V lost 4 bases and J lost 7 bases. Germline V gene data show CDR1 as SGHRS and CDR2 as YFSETQ. The CDR3 extends over 15 amino acids.

The V call is TRBV2, the J call TRBJ2-7, with 8 bases identical to TRBD1. The CDR3 covers 11 residues. V shed 8 bases, J shed 9 bases, and the junction held 6 bases outside the gene matches. Germline-derived CDR1 and CDR2 are SNHLY and FYNNEI. The CDR3 region is CASGGQVGQYF. In nucleotides, the CDR3 is TGTGCCAGCGGGGGACAGGTGGGGCAGTACTTC.

V usage is TRBV6-5 and J usage is TRBJ1-2; 11 positions match TRBD1. J was trimmed by 5 bases and V by 6 bases; bases with no gene match: 5. Per germline, CDR1 MNHEY and CDR2 SVGAGI. The CDR3 spans 14 residues. The CDR3 DNA is TGTGCCAGCAGGGAGGACAGGGGGCGGTATGGCTACACCTTC. This gives the protein CASREDRGRYGYTF.

In regard to this clone: This same CDR3 is encoded by further DNA sequences in the sample. V gene TRBV28 combines with J gene TRBJ1-2, with 7 bases matching TRBD1. The CDR3 is made up of 13 amino acids. V was pared by 2 bases and J by 4 bases, with 1 base of the junction left unmatched. Germline loops: CDR1 MDHEN, CDR2 SYDVKM. The CDR3, as DNA: TGTGCCAGCAGTTTACAGGGGGGCTATGGCTACACCTTC. Its translation is CASSLQGGYGYTF.

This clone has a single count. The CDR3 sequence: CSVFAWTGWEDTEAFF. CDR3 coding DNA: TGCAGCGTTTTCGCCTGGACAGGGTGGGAGGACACTGAAGCTTTCTTT. The J gene is TRBJ1-1, the V gene TRBV29-1; TRBD1 matches at 8 bases. V gave up 5 bases and J gave up 3 bases; unmatched junction bases: 14. Germline loops: CDR1 SQVTM, CDR2 ANQGSEA. This CDR3 is 16 amino acids long.

V and J are TRBV28 and TRBJ2-7, with D possibly matching TRBD2 (6 bases). There are 15 residues in the CDR3. From germline, CDR1 is MDHEN and CDR2 SYDVKM. V lost 1 base and J 6 bases, leaving 16 bases between the germline ends. The CDR3 DNA sequence: TGTGCCAGCAGTTTATATGGGGGGTTCCTCGGCGAGCAGTACTTC. Translating gives CASSLYGGFLGEQYF.

The chain joins TRBV7-9 to TRBJ1-2; D unclear. With 10 bases removed from V and 8 bases from J, the gap between germline ends came to 11 bases. The CDR3 consists of 10 residues. Per the germline V gene, CDR1 is SEHNR and CDR2 is FQNEAQ (reference sequence). The CDR3 loop is CATLREGYTF. CDR3 coding DNA: TGTGCCACCCTCCGGGAGGGCTACACCTTC.

V is TRBV19 and J is TRBJ1-4; D not resolved. The ends were cut back, 6 bases at V and 11 bases at J, with 13 bases in the middle. The CDR3 is made up of 12 amino acids. CDR1 LNHDA and CDR2 SQIVND come from the germline V gene (reference sequence). CDR3 nucleotides: TGTGCCAGTAGAGACCGGGGATTGAAACTGTTTTTT. This encodes CASRDRGLKLFF.

The rearrangement uses TRBV6-5 and TRBJ1-5; 7 nucleotides match TRBD1. The V segment lost 2 bases and the J segment 7 bases; nucleotides outside the gene matches: 2. The CDR3 sequence is 13 residues long. The V gene's germline CDR1 is MNHEY and CDR2 SVGAGI. DNA for the CDR3: TGTGCCAGCAGTTACAGGGGGCTCCAGCCCCAGCATTTT. It is translated as CASSYRGLQPQHF.

CDR3 protein: CASSRDRDFYGYTF. The CDR3 DNA reads TGTGCCAGCAGTCGGGACAGAGACTTCTATGGCTACACCTTC. The rearrangement joins TRBV27 to TRBJ1-2; 7 bases map to TRBD1. The CDR3 is 14 residues long. Losses at the gene ends were 5 bases for V and 4 bases for J; bases not matched to a gene: 7. The germline CDR1 and CDR2 sequences are MNHEY and SMNVEV (reference sequence).

V is TRBV5-5 and J is TRBJ2-7; D is uncertain. The CDR3 totals 14 residues. V lost 1 base and J lost 5, with 13 bases in between. Germline V lookup: CDR1 SGHKS, CDR2 YYEKEE (reference sequence). In nucleotides, the CDR3 is TGTGCCAGCAGCTTGTGGCCTCTGGTAAACGAGCAGTACTTC. This encodes CASSLWPLVNEQYF.

This rearrangement joins TRBV28 to TRBJ1-2; the match to TRBD1 covers 7 bases. The V gene end was trimmed by 7 bases and the J gene end by 7 bases; junction bases not matched to a gene: 12. Germline V gene data show CDR1 as MDHEN and CDR2 as SYDVKM. This CDR3 is 14 amino acids long. CDR3 sequence (DNA): TGTGCCAGCAACCCCGGACAGGCCGGGGGTGGCTACACCTTC. Translated: CASNPGQAGGGYTF.

The chain employs TRBV30 and TRBJ2-7, with D maybe TRBD2 (6 bases). V was shortened by 3 bases and J by 3 bases, with 18 bases between the two germline ends. In germline, CDR1 is GTSNPN, CDR2 SVGIG (reference sequence). The CDR3 consists of 15 residues. The CDR3 is CAWRDSGTGLYEQYF. The CDR3 nucleotides are TGTGCCTGGAGGGACTCCGGGACTGGACTCTACGAGCAGTACTTC.

The chain has TRBV28 and TRBJ1-4; 9 positions match TRBD1. Trimming removed 5 bases from V and 6 bases from J; junction bases left unmatched: 4. Per germline, CDR1 MDHEN and CDR2 SYDVKM. The CDR3 extends over 14 amino acids. The chain's CDR3 is CASSQQGAYEKLFF. The CDR3 DNA reads as TGTGCCAGCAGTCAACAGGGGGCGTATGAAAAACTGTTTTTT. Using reference TRBV28 and TRBJ1-4 for the parts outside the CDR3, the full variable domain is DVKVTQSSRYLVKRTGEKVFLECVQDMDHENMFWYRQDPGLGLRLIYFSYDVKMKEKGDIPEGYSVSREKKERFSLILESASTNQTSMYLCASSQQGAYEKLFFGSGTQLSVL.

The chain combines TRBV5-1 with TRBJ2-2, with D maybe TRBD1 (5 bases). The CDR3 has 15 residues. The germline V gene has CDR1 SGHRS and CDR2 YFSETQ. The germline V and J ends were trimmed by 0 bases and 6 bases, with 12 bases remaining between them. CDR3 sequence reads: CASSLDRILSGELFF. CDR3 DNA sequence: TGCGCCAGCAGCTTGGACAGGATCCTATCCGGGGAGCTGTTTTTT.

This chain joins TRBV29-1 and TRBJ2-7, with TRBD1 matching 8 bases. The CDR3 totals 13 residues. The germline V gene encodes CDR1 SQVTM and CDR2 ANQGSEA. V lost 5 bases, J lost 4 bases, and 7 bases stayed unmatched. The CDR3 spells CSVQGARGYEQYF. As DNA, the CDR3 is TGCAGCGTTCAGGGGGCGCGGGGTTACGAGCAGTACTTC.

The chain carries TRBV4-1 and TRBJ2-2; 8 bases match TRBD1. This CDR3 comprises 15 residues. The germline V gene encodes CDR1 MGHRA and CDR2 YSYEKL. Trimming took 4 bases from V and 8 from J; bases not matched to a gene: 9. CDR3 region: CASSRIGQGQGELFF. CDR3 nucleotide sequence: TGCGCCAGCAGCCGGATCGGACAGGGTCAGGGGGAGCTGTTTTTT.